This T cell receptor (beta chain) was identified during a study of tumor-infiltrating lymphocytes in primary liver carcinoma. A primer matching the constant region was used to make TCR beta cDNA from 500 to 600 ng of total RNA. Three nested multiplex PCR rounds, a slightly modified ARM-PCR, produced the libraries for TCR beta. Running 10 cycles apiece, the first two PCR rounds relied on TRBV1-TRBV30 forward primers together with a C-beta reverse primer. MiXCR, run by TCRdb on the multiplex PCR reads, gives a single entry per CDR3 protein. The data show fewer than 400,000 distinct CDR3 sequences, over 55% seen once. The CDR3 loop spans 19 amino acids. Germline V gene lookup returns CDR1 ENHRY and CDR2 SYGVKD. Blood RNA was derived from unsorted whole blood, and germline DNA was extracted too. Comment on this clonotype: Sequence at one end of the junction differs from germline and may be a read error.

The chain joins TRBV10-3 to TRBJ2-1; D is unresolved. The sample comprised peripheral blood. This TCR came from a middle-aged man with primary liver carcinoma and hepatitis B virus infection. The CDR3 protein is CAISESGFLTDPPVNERFF. In DNA, the CDR3 is TGTGCCATCAGTGAGTCTGGATTCTTGACTGACCCACCGGTGAATGAGCGGTTCTTC.